The entry below describes one T cell receptor beta chain. It lacks a known antigen. There are no base qualities to consult, and no much larger clone falls within one base. Based on the germline V gene (reference sequence), the CDR1 and CDR2 sequences are GTSNPN and SVGIG. The junction carries 14 bases between V and J, which are trimmed by 2 bases and 3 bases respectively. Including the terminal cysteine and phenylalanine, the CDR3 comprises 15 residues. Here the CDR3 DNA is all that survives: 45 bases in frame from base 1. Reading the label with the study, this specimen's time point is: before anti-PD-1 therapy. Genomic DNA extracted from tumor biopsies or peripheral blood was used for bulk TCRbeta sequencing, with input ranging from about 616 ng to 6,500 ng. Histologically proven advanced or metastatic basal or squamous cell carcinoma was present in all patients, all of whom were poor candidates for surgical resection. The basal cell carcinoma cohort was made up of more than 10 patients, and bulk tumor TCR sequencing was performed for 7 or 8 of these patients.

Deep TCRbeta sequencing was performed with the immunoSEQ platform. Turning to the authors' computational methods: Only productive rearrangements were exported from the immunoSEQ Analyzer for downstream analysis. T cell phenotypes were assigned to bulk TCRbeta clonotypes by matching the clonotypes to single-cell RNA+TCR-seq clones that had the same TCRbeta sequence. Using bulk TCR sequencing data, clone enrichment in tumor was calculated by dividing a clone's tumor frequency by the same clone's PBMC frequency. GLIPH was used to sort TCRs into specificity groups, which are clusters of distinct TCRs that likely recognize common antigens through shared CDR3 motifs. TCRdb provides this immuneACCESS table in a form limited to in-frame rearrangements. Some clones are lacking; in checked studies, under half of them reflect an unresolved V gene, and why the rest are absent is not known. V, J and clone size reflect that table, while D and trimming were determined from the DNA. For this sample the table gives 50,000 or so clones, of which roughly 73% were detected only once. The ten largest clones capture over 15% of the sample.

The sample is drawn from a study of T cells in tumors after PD-1 blockade (dated by TCRdb to between 2018 and 2021). Regarding the research as a whole: Exclusion criteria were prior checkpoint blockade, use of systemic immunosuppressants, or recent radiotherapy or other anti-cancer therapy within 4 weeks. Pembrolizumab 200 mg every 3 weeks or cemiplimab 350 mg every 2 weeks was administered to patients. Ongoing daily vismodegib 150 mg was also given to a subset of patients during anti-PD-1 treatment. Peripheral blood samples averaged around 120,000 TCR templates (range about 21,000-260,000) and roughly 40,000 unique clonotypes. Using site-matched tumors from BCC or SCC patients sampled before and after anti-PD-1 therapy, the study carried out paired single-cell RNA and TCR sequencing. To compare blood and tumor clonotypes, bulk TCR sequencing was performed on 9 to 11 peripheral blood samples from about five patients. RECIST version 1.1 was used to evaluate clinical response.

The paper's findings and limits, for the study overall: Roughly 43% of tumor TCR clonotypes were found in blood, and some novel exhausted tumor clones appeared in pre-treatment blood, suggesting peripheral recruitment. The source of novel T cell clones was not identified, and lymphoid organs or rare unexpanded clones within the tumor or the tumor periphery could be included among the possible sources.

This sequence was found in a human donor with basal cell carcinoma. The chain is assembled from TRBV30 and TRBJ1-5; 6 matching bases give a weak D call of TRBD1. The sequenced sample was PBMCs, obtained before anti-PD-1 treatment. The sequence in DNA is TGTGCCTGGAGTCCCGGACAGATTTACAATCAGCCCCAGCATTTT. Its coded protein is CAWSPGQIYNQPQHF.